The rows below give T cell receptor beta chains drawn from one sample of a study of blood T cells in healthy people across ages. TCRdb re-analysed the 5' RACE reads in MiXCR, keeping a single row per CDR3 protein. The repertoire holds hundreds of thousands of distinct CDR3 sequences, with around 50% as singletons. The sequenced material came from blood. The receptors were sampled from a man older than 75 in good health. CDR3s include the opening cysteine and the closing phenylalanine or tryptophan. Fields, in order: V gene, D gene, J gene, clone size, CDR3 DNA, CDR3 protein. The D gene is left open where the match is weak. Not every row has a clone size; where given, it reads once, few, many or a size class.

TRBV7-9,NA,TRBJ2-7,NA,TGTGCCAGCACCCTAGAAGCGGAGGGCTCCTACGAGCAGTACTTC,CASTLEAEGSYEQYF
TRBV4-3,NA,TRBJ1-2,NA,TGCGCCAGCAGCCAAGATGCAATAGGGTACTATGGCTACACCTTC,CASSQDAIGYYGYTF
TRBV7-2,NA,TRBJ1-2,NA,TGTGCCGGCAGCTGGGACCTTTATGGCTACACCTTC,CAGSWDLYGYTF
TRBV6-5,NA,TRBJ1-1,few,TGTGCCAGCAAAATGGGGCAGACCAACACTGAAGCTTTCTTT,CASKMGQTNTEAFF
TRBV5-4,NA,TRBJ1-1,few,TGTGCCAGCAGCTCCAGAGGTACTCACGCTGAAGCTTTCTTT,CASSSRGTHAEAFF
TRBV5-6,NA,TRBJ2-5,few,TGTGCCAGCAACTCATTAGCAGGGCAAGAGACCCAGTACTTC,CASNSLAGQETQYF
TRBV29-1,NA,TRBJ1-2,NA,TGCAGCGCAGCGACAGGCCTCTCCAACTATGGCTACACCTTC,CSAATGLSNYGYTF
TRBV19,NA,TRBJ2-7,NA,TGTGCCAGTAGTATAATGAGCGAAGCCTACAATGAGCAGTACTTC,CASSIMSEAYNEQYF
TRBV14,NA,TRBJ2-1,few,TGTGCCAGCAGCGTCTTAGGGGAACTCCCCAATGAGCAGTTCTTC,CASSVLGELPNEQFF
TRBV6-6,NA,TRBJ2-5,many,TGTGCCAGCAGTTACGGAAGTGGGCTGGGAGAGACCCAGTACTTC,CASSYGSGLGETQYF
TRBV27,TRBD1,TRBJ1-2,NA,TGTGCCAGCAGTAGACAGGGTTCCGCGGCTGGCTACACCTTC,CASSRQGSAAGYTF
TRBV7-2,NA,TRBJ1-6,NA,TGTGCCAGCAGCTATGAAAGAGTTGGCTCACCCCTCCACTTT,CASSYERVGSPLHF
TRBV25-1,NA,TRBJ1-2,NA,TGTGCCAGCAGCCCCGCAGGGACCTATGGCTACACCTTC,CASSPAGTYGYTF
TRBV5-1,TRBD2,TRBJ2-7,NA,TGCGCCAGCCGCCGACGGACTAGCGCCTCCTACGAGCAGTACTTC,CASRRRTSASYEQYF
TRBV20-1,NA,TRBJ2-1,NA,TGCAGTGCTAGAGATCTCGCCGGCAGGAATGAGCAGTTCTTC,CSARDLAGRNEQFF
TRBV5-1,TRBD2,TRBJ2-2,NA,TGCGCCACCGCTCGATGGACTAGCGGGAGCGCGAGTACCGGGGAGCTGTTTTTT,CATARWTSGSASTGELFF
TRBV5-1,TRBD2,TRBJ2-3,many,TGCGCCAGCAGCTTGGCCGGAAGCGGGAGGGCAGCTCCAGATACGCAGTATTTT,CASSLAGSGRAAPDTQYF
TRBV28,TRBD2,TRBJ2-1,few,TGTGCCAGCAGGGGACTAGCGGACAATGAGCAGTTCTTC,CASRGLADNEQFF
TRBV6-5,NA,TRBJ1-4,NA,TGTGCCAGCGGGGACTTTCTGACAACTAATGAAAAACTGTTTTTT,CASGDFLTTNEKLFF